This T cell receptor beta chain emerged from a study of T-cell reconstitution after alpha-beta-depleted transplantation in children. Unique molecular identifiers were incorporated into the prepared TCRbeta library. TCRdb ran MiXCR on the PCR reads and lists one entry per CDR3 protein. The sample holds some 490,000 distinct CDR3 sequences, 12% seen once. The table lists this clonotype with a few counts. V was cut by 5 bases and J by 4 bases, with 13 bases left in between. Germline V CDR1 and CDR2: MNHNS, SASEGT. The CDR3 loop spans 14 amino acids. The rearrangement links TRBV6-1 to TRBJ2-3; a weak D match, TRBD1 (5 bases). The input for sequencing was PBMCs from the stem cell graft donor, taken from the stem cell graft. This sequence was found in a human donor who donated a stem cell graft to a child with combined immunodeficiency. CDR3 sequence: CASSPRQIADTQYF. CDR3 nucleotides: TGTGCCAGCAGTCCGCGACAGATTGCAGATACGCAGTATTTT.